This T cell receptor beta chain stems from a study of cytomegalovirus exposure and HLA in healthy donors. The study's findings and limits: Roughly uniform sequencing depth across donors was assumed, possibly incorrectly. Researchers reported in a later analysis that a missense DCLRE1C variant was tied to TCR beta V- and J-gene trimming. Serostatus for CMV was the only available immune exposure information.

Nominally healthy donors were sampled, though unrecorded immune exposures were likely. The CDR3 runs to 16 residues. The germline CDR1 and CDR2 sequences are SGHTS and YDEGEE. Germline trimming cut 0 bases from V and 0 bases from J; bases unmatched to any gene: 2. PCR involved 60 Vbeta and 13 Jbeta primers. The method was immunoSEQ multiplex PCR; TCRdb's version includes in-frame clones alone and lacks a portion of them. This sample has 100,000 to 150,000 clones, with 80% found just once. On this clone: As yet, its antigen is unknown.

Sequenced input: PBMCs. The chain uses TRBV5-8 and TRBJ2-1; TRBD1 aligns across 8 bases. The receptor was derived from a man between 40 and 49 years old in good health and CMV-seronegative. CDR3 in DNA: TGTGCCAGCAGCTTGGGGGACAGGAGCTCCTACAATGAGCAGTTCTTC. Protein sequence: CASSLGDRSSYNEQFF. The variable domain in full, with the rest retrieved from reference TRBV5-8 and TRBJ2-1, is EAGVTQSPTHLIKTRGQQATLRCSPISGHTSVYWYQQALGLGLQFLLWYDEGEERNRGNFPPRFSGRQFPNYSSELNVNALELEDSALYLCASSLGDRSSYNEQFFGPGTRLTVL.